The clone carrying this T cell receptor (beta chain) showed up just a few times. Its antigen remains unknown. This entry is derived from a study of cytomegalovirus exposure and HLA in healthy donors. Study conclusions and caveats: According to an earlier analysis, most TCR beta V segments yielded productive rearrangements about 87% or about 30% of the time.

Both 60 Vbeta primers and 13 Jbeta primers went into the PCR. Using immunoSEQ multiplex PCR, the repertoire was profiled, and TCRdb retains in-frame clones only, with some absent. The sample includes about 120,000 clones, under 80% seen only once; the top ten take 25% to 35%. With V trimmed by 4 bases and J by 3 bases, 6 bases remained unmatched. The CDR3 consists of 16 residues. Germline V gives CDR1 SGHRS, CDR2 YFSETQ. Sequencing was done on a sample of PBMCs. The source of this sequence is a man aged 60-69 years in good health and CMV-seropositive. The V call is TRBV5-1, the J call TRBJ2-7; TRBD2 matches at 14 bases. The CDR3 sequence: CASSPRLAGGFYEQYF. DNA for the CDR3: TGCGCCAGCAGCCCTCGACTAGCGGGAGGGTTCTACGAGCAGTACTTC.